This T cell receptor beta chain stems from a study of blood T cell repertoires in COVID-19. Study-wide context: Sample material is recorded as cDNA or gDNA derived from T cells, B-cell-depleted T cells, or PBMCs.

This CDR3 is built from 15 residues. The germline CDR1 and CDR2 sequences are SGDLS and YYNGEE. The V and J ends lost 3 bases and 0 bases respectively, with 12 bases between them. TCRdb's copy holds only in-frame clones and misses some; the assay was immunoSEQ multiplex PCR. The sample has a few hundred thousand clones, around 80% seen once. This TCR was sampled from an older woman who had recovered from COVID-19. The sample comprised peripheral blood. V gene TRBV9 combines with J gene TRBJ1-1, with no clear D. The CDR3 nucleotides are TGTGCCAGCAGCGCGTACGGGTCTTTGAACACTGAAGCTTTCTTT. This translates into CASSAYGSLNTEAFF.